This TCR beta chain was documented in a study of blood T cell repertoires in COVID-19. As for the study in general: Researchers got acute and convalescent COVID-19 samples from the United States, Italy and Spain. T cells, B-cell-depleted T cells, or PBMCs provided the cDNA or gDNA that served as material.

Measured with immunoSEQ multiplex PCR; TCRdb has only the in-frame clones, and not every one. The data show about 150,000 clones, 86% seen once. The germline V gene encodes CDR1 SGHNT and CDR2 YYREEE (reference sequence). The V end lost 2 bases, the J end lost 0 bases, and 8 bases lay between the germline ends. CDR3 length: 14 residues. Sequenced sample: peripheral blood. The TCR comes from a man aged 65 to 79 with acute or convalescent COVID-19. The chain employs TRBV5-4 and TRBJ1-1; D gene unclear. The DNA of the CDR3 is TGTGCCAGCAGCTTCTTCGGGATGAACACTGAAGCTTTCTTT. Encoded protein: CASSFFGMNTEAFF.